The rows below give T cell receptor beta chains drawn from one sample of a study of OX40 agonist ivuxolimab in advanced cancers. Clones were sequenced by immunoSEQ multiplex PCR, and TCRdb holds only the in-frame ones, with some missing. The sample records tens of thousands of clones, roughly 78% being singletons. The material sequenced was CD4+ or CD8+ T cells sorted from blood, taken in a trial of the OX40 agonist ivuxolimab. Receptors originate from an adult with an advanced solid tumor such as melanoma, head and neck, liver or kidney cancer. The CDR3 runs from the conserved cysteine through the conserved F or W. A D gene is named only where the DNA matches it firmly. Only some rows state a clone size, as once, few, many or a class for expanded clones.

TRBV19,TRBJ1-5,-,-,CASSNSAGGSNQPQHF,TGTGCCAGTAGTAATTCGGCAGGTGGTAGCAATCAGCCCCAGCATTTT
TRBV5-1,TRBJ1-4,-,-,CASSLAGGSVNEKLFF,TGCGCCAGCAGCTTGGCCGGGGGGTCAGTTAATGAAAAACTGTTTTTT
TRBV4-3,TRBJ1-2,-,-,CASSQDRRRSGYTF,TGCGCCAGCAGCCAAGATCGTCGAAGGAGTGGCTACACCTTC
TRBV30,TRBJ2-6,-,-,CAWSHPGKATGANVLTF,TGTGCCTGGAGCCACCCCGGCAAGGCCACTGGGGCCAACGTCCTGACTTTC
TRBV4-1,TRBJ1-4,few,TRBD1,CASRRTDRDEKLFF,TGCGCCAGCAGGCGAACGGACAGGGATGAAAAACTGTTTTTT
TRBV7-8,TRBJ2-7,-,-,CASSLDETHGEQYF,TGTGCCAGCAGCTTAGATGAGACCCATGGCGAGCAGTACTTC
TRBV7-2,TRBJ1-1,few,-,CASSADSGPGEAFF,TGTGCCAGCAGCGCCGACAGTGGGCCAGGTGAAGCTTTCTTT
TRBV4-2,TRBJ2-2,-,TRBD2,CASSLGGAGELFF,TGTGCCAGCAGCTTGGGAGGGGCCGGGGAGCTGTTTTTT
TRBV19,TRBJ1-4,few,TRBD1,CASTTTGGRGKLFF,TGTGCCAGTACCACTACAGGGGGCAGAGGAAAACTGTTTTTT
TRBV7-2,TRBJ2-3,-,-,CASSSLTSTDTQYF,TGTGCCAGCAGCTCGCTGACGAGCACAGATACGCAGTATTTT
TRBV30,TRBJ1-5,few,-,CAWSGGRINQPQHF,TGTGCCTGGAGCGGAGGACGGATCAATCAGCCCCAGCATTTT
TRBV11-2,TRBJ2-7,-,-,CASSLGPANSYEQYF,TGTGCCAGCAGCTTAGGGCCAGCGAACTCCTACGAGCAGTACTTC
TRBV6-6,TRBJ2-5,-,-,CASSRTFEVETQYF,TGTGCCAGCAGTAGGACGTTCGAGGTAGAGACCCAGTACTTC
TRBV6-5,TRBJ1-3,once,-,CASSTPESSGNTIYF,TGTGCCAGCAGTACCCCAGAGAGCTCTGGAAACACCATATATTTT
TRBV30,TRBJ2-5,-,TRBD1,CALTGGSRTQYF,TGTGCCTTGACAGGGGGCTCCCGTACCCAGTACTTC
TRBV6-6,TRBJ2-7,-,-,CASSYRPGGSGEQYF,TGTGCCAGCAGTTACCGCCCGGGTGGGTCGGGGGAGCAGTACTTC
TRBV6-1,TRBJ1-2,-,-,CASSVSRGGYGYTF,TGTGCCAGCAGTGTTAGTAGGGGGGGATATGGCTACACCTTC
TRBV4-3,TRBJ1-1,-,-,CASSQDLGNTEAFF,TGCGCCAGCAGCCAAGATCTAGGGAACACTGAAGCTTTCTTT
TRBV5-5,TRBJ1-2,-,-,CASSHGTVLRYTF,TGTGCCAGCAGCCACGGGACGGTTTTGCGCTACACCTTC
TRBV7-2,TRBJ1-5,once,TRBD1,CASSTDRGSNQPQHF,TGTGCCAGCAGCACAGACAGGGGTAGCAATCAGCCCCAGCATTTT
TRBV9,TRBJ2-2,once,TRBD2,CASSVGSGRDTGELFF,TGTGCCAGCAGCGTAGGAAGCGGGAGAGACACCGGGGAGCTGTTTTTT
TRBV6-6,TRBJ1-2,-,-,CASSSGLEGYTF,TGTGCCAGCAGTTCCGGACTAGAGGGCTACACCTTC
TRBV7-6,TRBJ2-1,-,-,CASSLSGISYNEQFF,TGTGCCAGCAGCTTGAGTGGGATCTCCTACAATGAGCAGTTCTTC
TRBV19,TRBJ1-4,-,-,CASSKGQTYNEKLFF,TGTGCCAGTAGTAAAGGACAGACCTACAATGAAAAACTGTTTTTT
TRBV28,TRBJ2-7,-,TRBD1,CASSPTGTGGYEQYF,TGTGCCAGCAGTCCGACCGGGACAGGGGGCTACGAGCAGTACTTC
TRBV7-3,TRBJ1-2,-,TRBD1,CASSSGQGGYTF,TGTGCCAGCAGCTCCGGACAGGGAGGCTACACCTTC
TRBV6-5,TRBJ2-2,-,-,CASSPTLWGELFF,TGTGCCAGCAGCCCCACCTTATGGGGGGAGCTGTTTTTT
TRBV28,TRBJ1-6,-,TRBD1,CATTQGTYSPLHF,TGTGCCACTACACAGGGGACGTATTCACCCCTCCACTTT
TRBV5-8,TRBJ2-4,-,-,CASSHRVIAKNIQYF,TGTGCCAGCAGTCACAGGGTTATAGCCAAAAACATTCAGTACTTC
TRBV6-5,TRBJ1-4,-,TRBD1,CASSYDLATGNEKLFF,TGTGCCAGCAGTTACGACTTGGCGACAGGGAATGAAAAACTGTTTTTT
TRBV7-3,TRBJ2-2,-,-,CASSLTATYTGELFF,TGTGCCAGCAGCTTAACTGCCACCTATACCGGGGAGCTGTTTTTT
TRBV6-1,TRBJ2-7,-,-,CASTLEGTSYEQYF,TGTGCCAGCACCCTAGAGGGCACCTCCTACGAGCAGTACTTC
TRBV27,TRBJ1-2,-,-,CASSSSQGFYGYTF,TGTGCCAGCAGTAGCTCACAGGGATTCTATGGCTACACCTTC
TRBV7-9,TRBJ2-5,-,TRBD1,CASSSPGQGVWETQYF,TGTGCCAGCAGTTCCCCCGGACAGGGCGTTTGGGAGACCCAGTACTTC
TRBV27,TRBJ2-1,-,TRBD2,CASSSPLAVTINEQFF,TGTGCCAGCAGTTCCCCCCTAGCGGTAACTATTAATGAGCAGTTCTTC
TRBV5-5,TRBJ1-6,-,-,CASSRRPGENNSPLHF,TGTGCCAGCAGCCGCCGGCCCGGGGAGAATAATTCACCCCTCCACTTT
TRBV27,TRBJ1-6,-,-,CASRGNDMYYNSPLHF,TGTGCCAGCAGAGGAAATGACATGTACTATAATTCACCCCTCCACTTT
TRBV27,TRBJ1-3,-,-,CASSLQGRGNTIYF,TGTGCCAGCAGTTTGCAGGGTAGGGGAAACACCATATATTTT
TRBV5-8,TRBJ2-6,-,-,CASSLGHRANVLTF,TGTGCCAGCAGCTTGGGCCATCGGGCCAACGTCCTGACTTTC
TRBV18,TRBJ2-3,once,-,CASSLGQDTQYF,TGTGCCAGCTCACTTGGACAGGATACGCAGTATTTT
TRBV5-4,TRBJ1-4,-,-,CASSWGRAEKLFF,TGTGCCAGCAGCTGGGGGCGGGCAGAAAAACTGTTTTTT
TRBV10-3,TRBJ2-6,-,-,CAISEDNRWGAF,TGTGCCATCAGTGAGGACAACAGGTGGGGAGCTTTC
TRBV10-2,TRBJ2-3,-,-,CASSDGGRGTKRGTDTQYF,TGCGCCAGCAGTGACGGGGGGCGCGGGACTAAACGGGGCACAGATACGCAGTATTTT
TRBV2,TRBJ1-4,-,TRBD1,CASSLDRGGEKLFF,TGTGCCAGCAGTCTTGACAGGGGAGGTGAAAAACTGTTTTTT
TRBV19,TRBJ2-7,-,-,CASSMGHGLDEQYF,TGTGCCAGTAGTATGGGTCACGGTTTGGACGAGCAGTACTTC
TRBV28,TRBJ1-1,-,-,CASRLGGTEAFF,TGTGCCAGCAGGTTAGGAGGGACTGAAGCTTTCTTT
TRBV11-3,TRBJ1-6,-,-,CASSPGPRGSPLHF,TGTGCCAGCAGCCCAGGGCCTAGGGGATCACCCCTCCACTTT
TRBV19,TRBJ2-1,-,-,CASSTAADSHNEQFF,TGTGCCAGTAGTACAGCCGCCGATAGCCACAATGAGCAGTTCTTC
TRBV28,TRBJ1-2,-,TRBD1,CASNSGGARYGYTF,TGTGCCAGCAACTCAGGGGGCGCTAGGTACGGCTACACCTTC
TRBV1,TRBJ1-1,once,-,CTSSHPAGGGTEDSMNTEAFF,TGCACCAGCAGCCATCCCGCCGGGGGGGGTACGGAAGATTCAATGAACACTGAAGCTTTCTTT
TRBV30,TRBJ2-3,-,-,CAWSIGLSTDTQYF,TGTGCCTGGAGTATAGGACTTAGCACAGATACGCAGTATTTT
TRBV28,TRBJ1-2,few,-,CASTLGQYGYTF,TGTGCCAGCACCCTCGGACAGTATGGCTACACCTTC
TRBV6-1,TRBJ2-7,-,TRBD1,CATSGQTYEQYF,TGTGCCACCTCGGGACAGACCTACGAGCAGTACTTC
TRBV7-9,TRBJ1-1,-,-,CASFVANTEAFF,TGTGCCAGCTTCGTGGCCAACACTGAAGCTTTCTTT
TRBV6-1,TRBJ1-2,-,-,CAHPGPNRDYGYTF,TGTGCCCACCCCGGACCGAACAGGGACTATGGCTACACCTTC
TRBV6-4,TRBJ2-1,-,TRBD2,CASSDSGRATYNEQFF,TGTGCCAGCAGTGACTCGGGGAGGGCAACCTACAATGAGCAGTTCTTC